This entry features one T cell receptor (beta chain) sequence. What it binds is unknown. TCRdb reanalysed the reads using MiXCR and keeps one entry per CDR3 protein. The sample carries under 850,000 distinct CDR3 sequences, roughly 36% recorded once. This specimen comes from a study of T cell repertoires in cytomegalovirus infection. At the level of the study: Public TCR beta signature analysis indicated the presence of both CMV infection and matching HLA type.

Whole-study results and caveats: Predominance within the ex vivo response was attributable to HLA-C-restricted CMV-specific TCR beta clonotypes. Pooled public TCR beta family frequency picked out CMV carriers with the relevant HLA.

This CDR3 has 14 residues. The V end lost 2 bases, the J end lost 6 bases, and 12 bases lay between the germline ends. Germline loops: CDR1 MNHEY, CDR2 SVGEGT. The chain recombines TRBV6-2 or TRBV6-3 with TRBJ2-3; D not resolved. Sequenced sample: PBMCs. This clonotype was obtained from a human donor in good health (CMV status not recorded). Some clones in this sample may be carry-over from other donors' samples. The CDR3 DNA is TGTGCCAGCAGTTACGGTTCCTGGGTGGATACGCAGTATTTT. It encodes CASSYGSWVDTQYF.